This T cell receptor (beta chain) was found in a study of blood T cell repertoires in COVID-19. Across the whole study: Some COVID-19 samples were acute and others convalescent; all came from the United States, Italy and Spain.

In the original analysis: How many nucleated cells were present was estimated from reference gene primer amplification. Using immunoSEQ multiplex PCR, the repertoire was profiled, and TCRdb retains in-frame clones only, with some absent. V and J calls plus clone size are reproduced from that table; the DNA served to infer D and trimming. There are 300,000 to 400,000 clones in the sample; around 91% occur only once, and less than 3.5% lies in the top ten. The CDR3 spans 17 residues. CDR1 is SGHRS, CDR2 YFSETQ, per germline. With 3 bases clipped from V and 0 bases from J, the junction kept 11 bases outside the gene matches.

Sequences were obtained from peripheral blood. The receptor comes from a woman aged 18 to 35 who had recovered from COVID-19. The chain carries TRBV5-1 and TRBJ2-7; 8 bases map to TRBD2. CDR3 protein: CASSSGMTSASSYEQYV. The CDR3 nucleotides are TGCGCCAGCAGCTCGGGAATGACTAGCGCGTCCTCCTACGAGCAGTACGTC.